Presented here are 4 T cell receptor beta chains from one specimen sequenced in a study of T cells in narcolepsy. Repertoires were generated with immunoSEQ multiplex PCR, while TCRdb's copy carries only in-frame clones and drops some. This sample yields 30,000 to 35,000 clones, of which 83% are seen a single time; around 3% belongs to the top ten. Input material: CD45RA- memory CD4+ T cells from PBMCs. The receptors were sampled from a human donor with narcolepsy.

The V call is TRBV25-1, the J call TRBJ1-1, with 8 bases fitting TRBD1. Germline assignment: CDR1 MGHDK and CDR2 SYGVNS. With 7 bases clipped from V and 5 bases from J, the junction kept 6 bases outside the gene matches. The CDR3 extends over 13 amino acids. The CDR3 DNA follows: TGTGCCAGCAAGGCGGACAGGGAAACTGAAGCTTTCTTT. Translation: CASKADRETEAFF.

The V call is TRBV6-1, the J call TRBJ2-5, with D perhaps TRBD2 (6 bases). The V end lost 11 bases, the J end lost 1 base, and 14 bases lay between the germline ends. This CDR3 has 13 amino acids. Germline V lookup: CDR1 MNHNS, CDR2 SASEGT. The CDR3 region is CAANLGGQETQYF. The CDR3 bases are TGTGCCGCCAACCTGGGGGGCCAAGAGACCCAGTACTTC.

The rearrangement joins TRBV14 to TRBJ2-7; the match to TRBD2 covers 8 bases. CDR1 is SGHDN, CDR2 FVKESK, per germline. With V trimmed by 2 bases and J by 9 bases, 12 bases remained unmatched. The length of the CDR3 is 15 residues. The CDR3 coding sequence is TGTGCCAGCAGCCAACCGGGGGGGACCCCCTTTATGCAGTACTTC. It is translated as CASSQPGGTPFMQYF.

This chain connects TRBV11-3 to TRBJ2-3; 9 nucleotides align to TRBD2. With 1 base clipped from V and 3 bases from J, the junction kept 5 bases outside the gene matches. The germline V gene encodes CDR1 SGHNT and CDR2 YENEEA. CDR3 length: 16 residues. The DNA for the CDR3 is TGTGCCAGCAGCTTAGGAGCTAGCGGGGTGACAGATACGCAGTATTTT. Translation: CASSLGASGVTDTQYF.